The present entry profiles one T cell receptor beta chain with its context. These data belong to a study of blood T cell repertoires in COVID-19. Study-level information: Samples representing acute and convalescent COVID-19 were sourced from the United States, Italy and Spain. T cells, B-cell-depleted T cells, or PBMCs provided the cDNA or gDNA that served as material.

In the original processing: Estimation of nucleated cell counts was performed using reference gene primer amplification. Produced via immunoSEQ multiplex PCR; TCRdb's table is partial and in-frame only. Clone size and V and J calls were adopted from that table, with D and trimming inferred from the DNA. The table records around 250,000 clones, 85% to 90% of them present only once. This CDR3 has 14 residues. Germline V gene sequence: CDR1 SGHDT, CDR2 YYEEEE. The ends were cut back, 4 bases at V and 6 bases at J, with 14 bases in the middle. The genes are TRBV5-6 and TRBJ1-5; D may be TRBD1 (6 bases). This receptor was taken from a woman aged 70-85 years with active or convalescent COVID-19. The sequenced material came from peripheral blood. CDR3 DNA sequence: TGTGCCAGCAGCGTCCGGGACATTTCTCAGCCCCAGCATTTT. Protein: CASSVRDISQPQHF.